This T cell receptor (beta chain) was recovered during a study of shared clonotypes between healthy human individuals. V dropped 10 bases and J dropped 0 bases, with 16 bases sitting between them. The CDR3 extends over 14 amino acids. Germline CDR1 and CDR2: MNHNY and SVGAGI (reference sequence). As for this clone: Its antigen is unknown.

General study findings and limits: Read depth was anticipated to influence clonotype sharing among donors. A generally larger estimated richness was seen in naive subsets than in memory subsets.

Sequenced by immunoSEQ multiplex PCR; TCRdb stores in-frame clones only, minus some. The table records about 2 million clones, 95% of them present only once. Sequencing used naive CD4+ T cells sorted from blood. As for subset: CD45RA+ positively selected. The chain employs TRBV6-6 and TRBJ2-7, with D tentatively TRBD1 or TRBD2 (7 bases each). The TCR sequence derives from a man younger than 30 in good health. CDR3 in amino acids: CATGGGDYSYEQYF. The CDR3 nucleotides read TGTGCCACAGGGGGGGGAGACTACTCCTACGAGCAGTACTTC.